The T cell receptor beta chain described here comes from a study of beta chain features in type 1 diabetes. Notes on the study in general: Significant though moderate, a shortening of TCRB CDR3s appeared in all four CD4+ subsets of Type 1 diabetes patients. These data did not resolve whether HLA type affects TCRB rearrangement.

Per germline, CDR1 KGHSH and CDR2 LQKENI. J gave up 3 bases and V 5 bases, and 0 bases lay outside the gene matches. This CDR3 has 13 residues. A few counts support this clone. Its antigen remains unknown. The sequenced template was cDNA made from the entire isolated RNA. Clones were sequenced by immunoSEQ multiplex PCR, and TCRdb holds only the in-frame ones, with some missing. Among about 150,000 clones listed, under 9.5% were seen once. The V call is TRBV18, the J call TRBJ2-7; 11 positions agree with TRBD2. This TCR was sampled from a young man in good health. Sequenced input: central memory CD4+ T cells from blood. The CDR3 bases are TGTGCCAGCTCAGGGACTAGCGGCTACGAGCAGTACTTC. Encoded protein: CASSGTSGYEQYF. Full variable domain (remainder filled in from reference TRBV18 and TRBJ2-7): NAGVMQNPRHLVRRRGQEARLRCSPMKGHSHVYWYRQLPEEGLKFMVYLQKENIIDESGMPKERFSAEFPKEGPSILRIQQVVRGDSAAYFCASSGTSGYEQYFGPGTRLTVT.